The clone carrying this T cell receptor beta chain appeared a few times. Its cognate antigen is unknown. The data originate from a study of blood T cells in healthy people across ages. Germline V lookup: CDR1 KGHDR, CDR2 SFDVKD. This CDR3 is built from 13 residues. Trimming pared 5 bases from V and 7 bases from J, leaving 11 bases between. For the second PCR, which ran for about 7 to 12 cycles, a sample-barcoded 5' primer and a J-beta primer mix were used. Each CDR3 protein is one row after TCRdb ran MiXCR on the 5' RACE reads. This sample yields 910,000 or so distinct CDR3 sequences, of which just over 50% are seen a single time; about 21% belongs to the top ten. Findings and caveats of the study: Older individuals had lower TCR beta diversity per million T cells (the decline was roughly linear).

The sample consisted of blood. The chain is built from TRBV24-1 and TRBJ2-4; no firm D call. The source is a woman aged 60-70 years in good health. The CDR3 sequence is CATSGEMANIQYF. As DNA, the CDR3 is TGTGCCACCAGTGGCGAGATGGCTAACATTCAGTACTTC.